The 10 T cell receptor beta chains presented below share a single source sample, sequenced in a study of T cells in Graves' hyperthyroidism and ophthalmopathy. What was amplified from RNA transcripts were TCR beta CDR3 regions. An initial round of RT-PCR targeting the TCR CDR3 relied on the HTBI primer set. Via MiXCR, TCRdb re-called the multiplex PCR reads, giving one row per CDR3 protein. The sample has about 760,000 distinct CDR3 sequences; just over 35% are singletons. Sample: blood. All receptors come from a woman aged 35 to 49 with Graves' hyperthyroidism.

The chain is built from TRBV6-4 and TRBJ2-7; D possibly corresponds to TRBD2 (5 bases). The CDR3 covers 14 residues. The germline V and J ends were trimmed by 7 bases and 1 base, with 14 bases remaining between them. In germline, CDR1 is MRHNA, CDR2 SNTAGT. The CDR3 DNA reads TGTGCCAGCACCAATGACTGGACTTCCTACGAGCAGTACTTC. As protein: CASTNDWTSYEQYF.

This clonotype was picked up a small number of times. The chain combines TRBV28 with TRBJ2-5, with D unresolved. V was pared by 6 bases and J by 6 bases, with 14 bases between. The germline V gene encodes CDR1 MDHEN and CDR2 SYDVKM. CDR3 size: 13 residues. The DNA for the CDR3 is TGTGCCAGCAGCATGGAAGGGCAGAAGACCCAGTACTTC. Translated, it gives CASSMEGQKTQYF.

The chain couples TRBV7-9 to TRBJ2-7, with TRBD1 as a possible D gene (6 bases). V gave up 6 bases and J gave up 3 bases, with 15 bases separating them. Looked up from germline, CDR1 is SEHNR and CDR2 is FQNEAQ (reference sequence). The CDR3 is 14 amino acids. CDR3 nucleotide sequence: TGTGCCAGCAGTTTTCCCGGACAGTGCTACGAGCAGTACTTC. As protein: CASSFPGQCYEQYF.

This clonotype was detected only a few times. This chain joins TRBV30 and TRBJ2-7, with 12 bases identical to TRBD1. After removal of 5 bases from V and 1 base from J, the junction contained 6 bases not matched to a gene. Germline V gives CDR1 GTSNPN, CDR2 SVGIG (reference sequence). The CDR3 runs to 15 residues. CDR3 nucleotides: TGTGCCTGGGGAACGGGACAGGGGGCTTCCTACGAGCAGTACTTC. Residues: CAWGTGQGASYEQYF.

The CDR3 reads CASSFVGGAEAFF. DNA for the CDR3: TGTGCCAGCAGCTTTGTGGGGGGCGCTGAAGCTTTCTTT. The rearrangement uses TRBV7-2 and TRBJ1-1, with D maybe TRBD1 (6 bases). Trimming cost V 3 bases and J 6 bases, with 11 bases left between them. Germline V gene sequence: CDR1 SGHTA, CDR2 FQGNSA. The CDR3 contains 13 residues.

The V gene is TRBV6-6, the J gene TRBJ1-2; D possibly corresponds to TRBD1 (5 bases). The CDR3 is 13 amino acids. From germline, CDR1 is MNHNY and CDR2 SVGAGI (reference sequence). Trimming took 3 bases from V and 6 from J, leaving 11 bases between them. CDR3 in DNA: TGTGCCAGCAGTTATCAGCAGGGTAATGGCTACACCTTC. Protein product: CASSYQQGNGYTF.

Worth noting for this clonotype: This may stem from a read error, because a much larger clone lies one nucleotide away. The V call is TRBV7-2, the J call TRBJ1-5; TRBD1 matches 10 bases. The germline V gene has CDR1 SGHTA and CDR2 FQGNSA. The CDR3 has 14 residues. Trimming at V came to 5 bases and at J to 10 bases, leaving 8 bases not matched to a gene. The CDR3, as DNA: TGTGCCAGCAGCCCCGGGACAGGGGACATTCCCCAGCATTTT. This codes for CASSPGTGDIPQHF.

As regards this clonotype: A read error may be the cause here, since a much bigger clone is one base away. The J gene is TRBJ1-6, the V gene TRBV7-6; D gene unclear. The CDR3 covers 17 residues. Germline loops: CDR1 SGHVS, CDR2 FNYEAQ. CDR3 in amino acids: CASSLGSLVQTNSPPHF. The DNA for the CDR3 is TGTGCCAGCAGCTTGGGGTCTTTGGTCCAGACCAATTCACCCCCCCACTTT.

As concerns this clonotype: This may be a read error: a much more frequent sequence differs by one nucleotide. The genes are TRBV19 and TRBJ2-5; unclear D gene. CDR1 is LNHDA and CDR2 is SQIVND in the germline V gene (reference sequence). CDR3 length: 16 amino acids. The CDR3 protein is CASGIGFSLKEETQYF. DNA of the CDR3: TGTGCCAGTGGTATAGGCTTCAGTCTAAAGGAGGAGACCCAGTACTTC.

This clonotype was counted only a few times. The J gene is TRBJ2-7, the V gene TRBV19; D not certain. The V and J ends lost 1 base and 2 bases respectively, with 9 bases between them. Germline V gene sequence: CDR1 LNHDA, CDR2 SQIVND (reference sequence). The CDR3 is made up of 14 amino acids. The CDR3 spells CASSIVPAAYEQYF. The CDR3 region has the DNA TGTGCCAGTAGTATAGTTCCAGCCGCCTACGAGCAGTACTTC.